This passage covers 2 T cell receptor beta chains from one sample sequenced in a study of T-cell reconstitution after alpha-beta-depleted transplantation in children listed by TCRdb under 2016. The library relied on PCR. The listed sequencing device is Illumina HiSeq 2500. Molecular barcoding was employed in the preparation of TCR libraries, with unique molecular identifiers being used to normalize TCRbeta repertoire quantification. Clones were called with MiXCR by TCRdb after fastp trimmed the public reads at Q25, and only in-frame beta chains were retained. A single entry per CDR3 protein holds the most common genes and DNA from its merged rows. For this sample the table gives about 340,000 distinct CDR3 sequences, of which 10% were detected only once. More than 2% of the sample is taken by the ten largest. The source material was PBMCs from the stem cell graft donor, sampled from the stem cell graft. Receptor source: a human donor who donated a stem cell graft to a child with acute lymphoblastic leukemia.

This clonotype has a handful of counts. The chain has TRBV5-1 and TRBJ1-1; 8 bases are a match to TRBD1. Trimming cost V 4 bases and J 4 bases; bases outside gene matches: 12. This CDR3 comprises 16 residues. Per germline, CDR1 SGHRS and CDR2 YFSETQ. This chain's CDR3 is CASSPRTGGGSTEAFF. The CDR3 DNA reads TGCGCCAGCAGCCCACGAACAGGGGGGGGTAGCACTGAAGCTTTCTTT. The complete variable domain, with remaining parts taken from reference TRBV5-1 and TRBJ1-1, reads KAGVTQTPRYLIKTRGQQVTLSCSPISGHRSVSWYQQTPGQGLQFLFEYFSETQRNKGNFPGRFSGRQFSNSRSEMNVSTLELGDSALYLCASSPRTGGGSTEAFFGQGTRLTVV.

The table lists this clonotype with a few counts. The gene calls are TRBV6-2 or TRBV6-3 and TRBJ2-2, with TRBD2 matching over 7 bases. The germline gives CDR1 MNHEY, CDR2 SVGEGT. Germline trimming cut 2 bases from V and 2 bases from J; bases unmatched to any gene: 2. The CDR3 is made up of 15 amino acids. This CDR3 is CASSYGGGNTGELFF. CDR3 in DNA: TGTGCCAGCAGTTACGGCGGGGGAAACACCGGGGAGCTGTTTTTT.